The 22 T cell receptor beta chains presented below share a single source sample, sequenced in a study of metastatic and nonmetastatic thyroid tumors. Through MiXCR, TCRdb re-clonotyped the PCR reads. The data contain about 59,000 clones, roughly 15% of them singletons. All patients were untreated before thyroid surgery. Sequencing was done on a sample of blood. The receptors here all came from a male donor with papillary thyroid cancer or a benign thyroid nodule (not recorded which). Some clones in this sample may be carry-over from other donors' samples.

This clone was found many times. This chain joins TRBV11-2 and TRBJ2-2, with 7 bases fitting TRBD2. CDR3 length equals 17 residues. Trimming at V came to 0 bases and at J to 5 bases, leaving 9 bases not matched to a gene. Germline CDR1 is SGHAT and CDR2 is FQNNGV. This CDR3 reads CASSLDIGPGGTGELFF. The CDR3 DNA reads as TGTGCCAGCAGCTTAGACATAGGCCCCGGGGGGACCGGGGAGCTGTTTTTT.

Worth noting for this clone: This CDR3 is missing its conserved last phenylalanine or tryptophan, likely due to a read error. This chain connects TRBV7-8 to TRBJ2-2; 10 positions match TRBD1. Germline V lookup: CDR1 SGHVS, CDR2 FQNEAQ. Germline trimming cut 0 bases from V and 7 bases from J; bases unmatched to any gene: 8. CDR3 length equals 17 residues. CDR3 in DNA: TGTGCCAGCAGCTTAGCGATGACAGGGGGCTACAACGGGGAGCTGTTTCTT. Translated: CASSLAMTGGYNGELFL.

The chain is built from TRBV5-6 and TRBJ1-1; no firm D call. Germline lookup yields CDR1 SGHDT and CDR2 YYEEEE. The CDR3 is made up of 11 amino acids. The V gene lost 6 bases and the J gene lost 8 bases, with 11 bases spanning the gap. CDR3 sequence (DNA): TGTGCCAGCACACTGGGCATCGAAGCTTTCTTT. It translates to CASTLGIEAFF.

Note on this clone: Given a much more abundant clone one base away, this may be a read error. The gene calls are TRBV7-3 and TRBJ2-3, with 7 bases lining up with TRBD1. The CDR3 consists of 17 residues. CDR1 is SGHTA and CDR2 is FQGTGA in the germline V gene. DNA of the CDR3: TGCGCCATCAGCCCCTATAGCGAGGGGGCAAACACAGATACGCAGTATTTT. It translates to CAISPYSEGANTDTQYF.

This clone was observed many times. The V call is TRBV6-2 or TRBV6-3, the J call TRBJ2-7; 9 bases line up with TRBD1. CDR1 is MNHEY and CDR2 is SVGEGT in the germline V gene. The CDR3 spans 19 residues. Trimming removed 4 bases from V and 4 bases from J; junction bases left unmatched: 20. This CDR3 is CASSWGQGGRGRTFYEQYF. The DNA of the CDR3 is TGTGCCAGCAGTTGGGGACAGGGCGGAAGGGGGAGGACCTTTTACGAGCAGTACTTC.

Worth noting for this clone: One base away lies a much larger clone, so this may be a sequencing read error. J is TRBJ1-6 and V is TRBV9; the D is unclear. This CDR3 comprises 15 residues. CDR1 and CDR2 (germline): SGDLS, YYNGEE. The CDR3 spells CASRVAREGNSPPHF. The CDR3 nucleotides are TGTGCCAGCAGAGTAGCGCGGGAGGGTAATTCACCCCCCCACTTT.

This clone was seen at least ten times. The genes are TRBV7-3 and TRBJ2-1; 7 bases fit TRBD1. CDR3 size: 15 residues. Looked up from germline, CDR1 is SGHTA and CDR2 is FQGTGA. V lost 4 bases, J lost 8 bases, and 11 bases stayed unmatched. The CDR3 DNA reads as TGTGCCAGCAGCTCCCGACAGGGTAGGATGGATGAGCAGTTCTTC. Its translation: CASSSRQGRMDEQFF.

As concerns this clone: A read error may explain this, as a much larger clone is one base away. The V call is TRBV6-4, the J call TRBJ2-1; D is ambiguous. The V end was cut by 4 bases, the J end by 9 bases, with 19 bases between. CDR3 length: 15 residues. Germline CDR1 is MRHNA and CDR2 is SNTAGT. The CDR3 DNA follows: TGTGCCAGCAGTGCCGTGACATCACCCGGTGGTGAGCAGTTCTTC. Its protein is CASSAVTSPGGEQFF.

This sequence joins TRBV6-1 and TRBJ1-5; 7 bases are shared with TRBD1. Looked up from germline, CDR1 is MNHNS and CDR2 is SASEGT. V dropped 7 bases and J dropped 2; count of bases not matched to a gene: 11. The length of the CDR3 is 16 residues. The chain's CDR3 is CASKRQGVNGNQPQHF. Written as DNA, the CDR3 is TGTGCCAGCAAGAGACAGGGTGTGAATGGCAATCAGCCCCAGCATTTT.

The J gene is TRBJ2-3, the V gene TRBV13, with 9 bases matching TRBD2. Unmatched junction bases numbered 1, after V lost 3 bases and J lost 0 bases. The V gene's germline CDR1 is PRHDT and CDR2 FYEKMQ (reference sequence). The CDR3 length is 15 residues. The CDR3 protein is CASSFTSGSTDTQYF. As DNA, the CDR3 is TGTGCCAGCAGCTTTACTAGCGGGAGCACAGATACGCAGTATTTT.

This clone has only a few counts. With a much larger clone just one base away, this may be a read error. The chain combines TRBV5-8 with TRBJ2-2, with no clear D. The germline V and J ends were trimmed by 6 bases and 8 bases, with 11 bases remaining between them. The CDR3 has 12 residues. In germline, CDR1 is SGHTS, CDR2 YDEGEE. The CDR3 bases are TGTGCCAGCAACCCCGGACGGGGGGAGCTGTTTTTT. It specifies CASNPGRGELFF. Using reference TRBV5-8 and TRBJ2-2 for the parts outside the CDR3, the full variable domain is EAGVTQSPTHLIKTRGQQATLRCSPISGHTSVYWYQQALGLGLQFLLWYDEGEERNRGNFPPRFSGRQFPNYSSELNVNALELEDSALYLCASNPGRGELFFGEGSRLTVL.

This clone occurred a few times. This chain connects TRBV18 to TRBJ2-6; 7 bases align to TRBD1. CDR1 KGHSH and CDR2 LQKENI come from the germline V gene. The CDR3 consists of 18 residues. V lost 5 bases, J lost 0 bases, and 10 bases stayed unmatched. CDR3 amino acids: CASSYRDRRSSGANVLTF. CDR3 DNA sequence: TGTGCCAGCTCATACCGGGACAGACGTTCCTCTGGGGCCAACGTCCTGACTTTC.

This clone has ten or more counts. This rearrangement joins TRBV7-2 to TRBJ2-3; 9 nucleotides match TRBD2. The CDR3 sequence is 15 residues long. Germline CDR1 is SGHTA and CDR2 is FQGNSA. The V gene end was trimmed by 4 bases and the J gene end by 6 bases; junction bases not matched to a gene: 8. CDR3 sequence: CASSSSSGTGDTQYF. In DNA form, the CDR3 reads TGTGCCAGCAGCTCCTCTAGCGGGACGGGGGATACGCAGTATTTT.

This clone was observed many times. J is TRBJ1-2 and V is TRBV5-1, with D maybe TRBD1 (5 bases). The V end was cut by 1 base, the J end by 0 bases, with 10 bases between. The CDR3 consists of 15 residues. Germline CDR1 SGHRS, CDR2 YFSETQ. The CDR3 is CASSLNGGSNYGYTF. CDR3 in DNA: TGCGCCAGCAGCTTGAACGGGGGTTCTAACTATGGCTACACCTTC.

This clone came up many times. J is TRBJ2-1 and V is TRBV12-3 or TRBV12-4, with 7 bases lining up with TRBD1. Germline trimming cut 10 bases from V and 4 bases from J; bases unmatched to any gene: 13. The CDR3 totals 15 residues. The CDR3 DNA reads as TGTGCCACGGGTAGTGTTAACAGGGGATACAATGAGCAGTTCTTC. Translated: CATGSVNRGYNEQFF.

In this sample, this clone turned up many times. Other DNA sequences from this sample encode an identical CDR3 as well. The chain joins TRBV6-1 to TRBJ2-3, with unresolved D. The germline V gene has CDR1 MNHNS and CDR2 SASEGT. The CDR3 covers 12 residues. Trimming left V 3 bases short and J 1 base short, with 2 bases between. For the CDR3, the DNA is TGTGCCAGCAGTGACCGCACAGATACGCAGTATTTT. Protein product: CASSDRTDTQYF.

At least ten counts were recorded for this clone. This chain uses TRBV20-1 with TRBJ2-2; D remains unclear. V was shortened by 2 bases and J by 2 bases, with 12 bases between the two germline ends. The length of the CDR3 is 15 residues. Germline V gene sequence: CDR1 DFQATT, CDR2 SNEGSKA (reference sequence). The CDR3: CSARPDERNTGELFF. The CDR3 bases are TGCAGTGCTAGACCGGACGAAAGAAACACCGGGGAGCTGTTTTTT.

This chain links TRBV28 with TRBJ1-6; 7 nucleotides match TRBD1. CDR3 length: 12 amino acids. J was trimmed by 8 bases and V by 9 bases; bases with no gene match: 4. Looked up from germline, CDR1 is MDHEN and CDR2 is SYDVKM. The CDR3 is CASWTGDSPLHF. Here the CDR3 DNA reads TGTGCCAGTTGGACAGGAGATTCACCCCTCCACTTT.

This clone was counted many times. Lacking the conserved final phenylalanine or tryptophan, this CDR3 likely reflects a read error. The limits of the CDR3 on the DNA are not certain, so only TCRdb's listed CDR3 is given. The chain employs TRBV2 and TRBJ2-5; TRBD2 was called by the table and not checked on the DNA. The germline V gene has CDR1 SNHLY and CDR2 FYNNEI. The CDR3 region is 13 residues in length, termini included. The CDR3 is CASSLSSGGLESL.

The table lists this clone with many counts. The gene calls are TRBV12-3 or TRBV12-4 and TRBJ1-3, with unresolved D. V was cut by 3 bases and J by 0 bases, with 9 bases left in between. The CDR3 extends over 15 amino acids. Written as DNA, the CDR3 is TGTGCCAGCAGTTTTGGGGTCCTCTCTGGAAACACCATATATTTT. Translation: CASSFGVLSGNTIYF.

There are many counts of this clone. Other nucleotide sequences in the sample specify the same CDR3. The gene calls are TRBV27 and TRBJ1-2; 11 bases map to TRBD1. CDR1 is MNHEY, CDR2 SMNVEV, per germline (reference sequence). Trimming removed 4 bases from V and 8 bases from J; junction bases left unmatched: 3. This CDR3 is 13 amino acids long. The CDR3 DNA follows: TGTGCCAGCAGTTACGGACAGGGGGCCGGCTACACCTTC. Protein: CASSYGQGAGYTF.

This clone came up many times. J is TRBJ2-7 and V is TRBV5-6; D might be TRBD2 (5 bases). V lost 3 bases, J lost 0 bases, and 13 bases lay in between. The CDR3 loop spans 15 amino acids. Germline lookup yields CDR1 SGHDT and CDR2 YYEEEE. The CDR3 bases are TGTGCCAGCAGCTCCGACTACGGTGACTCCTACGAGCAGTACGTC. Translation: CASSSDYGDSYEQYV.